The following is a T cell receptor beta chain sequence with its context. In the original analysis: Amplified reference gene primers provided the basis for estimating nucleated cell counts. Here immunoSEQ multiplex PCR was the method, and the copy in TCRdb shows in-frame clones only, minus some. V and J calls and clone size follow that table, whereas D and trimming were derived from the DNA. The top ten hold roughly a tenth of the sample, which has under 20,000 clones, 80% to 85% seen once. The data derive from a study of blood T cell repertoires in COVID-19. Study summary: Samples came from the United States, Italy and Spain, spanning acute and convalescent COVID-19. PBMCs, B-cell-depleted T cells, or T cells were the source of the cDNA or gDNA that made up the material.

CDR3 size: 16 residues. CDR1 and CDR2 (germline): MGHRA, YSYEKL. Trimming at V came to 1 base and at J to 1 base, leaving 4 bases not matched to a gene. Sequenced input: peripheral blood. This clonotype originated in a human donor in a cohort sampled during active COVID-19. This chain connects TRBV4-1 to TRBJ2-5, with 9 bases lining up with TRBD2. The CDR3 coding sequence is TGCGCCAGCAGCCAAGGCGGACTAGCGATCCAAGAGACCCAGTACTTC. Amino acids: CASSQGGLAIQETQYF.